This T cell receptor (beta chain) is from a study of cytomegalovirus exposure and HLA in healthy donors. Study results and limitations: In vitro confirmation showed three CMV-associated chains to be CMV antigen specific. The authors listed around 150 TCR beta chains as cytomegalovirus-associated.

With regard to this clone: The target antigen is unknown.

Trimming took off 6 bases at V and 7 bases at J, with 18 bases between the two ends. The CDR3 consists of 14 residues. Looked up from germline, CDR1 is SGHVS and CDR2 is FQNEAQ. The PCR had 60 Vbeta and 13 Jbeta primers. Libraries were prepared by immunoSEQ multiplex PCR; TCRdb keeps only in-frame clonotypes and omits some of them. The sample has about 50,000 clones, and its top ten clones hold 9% to 15%. The sequenced sample consisted of PBMCs. The genes are TRBV7-8 and TRBJ1-1; a possible D gene is TRBD1 (6 bases). This sequence was found in a woman in her fifties or sixties in good health and CMV-seropositive. In DNA form, the CDR3 reads TGTGCCAGCAGACGCCCCGGGACACCCAATGAAGCTTTCTTT. This codes for CASRRPGTPNEAFF.